This T cell receptor beta chain derives from a study of post-analysis software for immune sequencing data. Study details: There were relapsing-remitting, secondary progressive and progressive-relapsing multiple sclerosis among the disease courses included. The study's findings and limits: In multiple sclerosis, normalized Chao1 diversity was significantly below that of controls. About 5 TRBV segments appeared more often in patients than in controls, and TRBV5-6, TRBV5-1 and TRBV20-1 were among these.

cDNA libraries for TCR beta contained unique molecular identifiers. Some 500,000 cDNA molecules were recovered from an input of roughly 0.85 to 10 million T cells. TCRdb re-called the PCR reads through MiXCR, storing one row per CDR3 protein. Of about 680,000 distinct CDR3 sequences in the sample, roughly three fifths were seen once. This clonotype turned up a few times. As yet, its antigen is unknown. This CDR3 region has 17 residues. Germline values: CDR1 LGHNA, CDR2 YSLEER. V shed 0 bases, J shed 2 bases, and the junction held 6 bases outside the gene matches. The chain employs TRBV4-3 and TRBJ2-1, with 8 positions matching TRBD2. The clonotype was recovered from a girl aged 2 to 10 with multiple sclerosis. The source material was blood. CDR3 residues: CASSQDTAGVAYNEQFF. DNA for the CDR3: TGCGCCAGCAGCCAAGATACAGCGGGGGTCGCCTACAATGAGCAGTTCTTC.